The clone carrying this TCR beta chain showed up just a few times. Its antigen is not identified. It is unclear where the CDR3 begins or ends on the DNA, so no DNA is shown, and the CDR3 is as TCRdb lists it. This sample stems from a study of tumor and adjacent non-tumor tissue in lung cancer. Study background: Aged about 31 to 80 years, patients included under 13 men and a few women with stage I to III disease. On average, productive TCRbeta reads reached some 4.2 million per sample. Study-wide findings and caveats: Higher tumor TCR diversity was associated with shorter survival.

Ends included, the CDR3 has 15 residues. The germline CDR1 and CDR2 sequences are SGHAT and FQNNGV. This sample's RNA came from whole unsorted tissue. Three rounds of nested PCR, following a modified ARM-PCR protocol, produced the TCRbeta library. Each CDR3 protein gets one entry after TCRdb re-called the multiplex PCR reads with MiXCR. The data hold more than 70,000 distinct CDR3 sequences, with about 66% observed a single time. The source material was lung tumor tissue. This clonotype originated in a man in his 70s with non-small cell lung cancer. V is TRBV11-2 and J is TRBJ2-2. This CDR3 reads CASSLGRGEPGSCFF.